This entry concerns a single T cell receptor beta chain. This entry comes from a study of T cells expressing NK-cell markers. TCRdb reprocessed the 5' RACE reads; each CDR3 protein has one entry and no DNA is given. This sample contains some 340,000 distinct CDR3 sequences. The CDR3 runs to 14 residues. Germline assignment: CDR1 SGHVS and CDR2 FQNEAQ. The specimen was blood T cells: a sorted CD56 or NKG2C T cell subset, CD4+ or CD8+ T cells, or bulk PBMC T cells (not recorded which). The receptor was derived from a man between 18 and 69 years old in good health. The chain has TRBV7-8 and TRBJ1-4; as DNA is missing, the TRBD1 call by TCRdb cannot be tested. The CDR3 protein is CASSYDRGEEKLFF.